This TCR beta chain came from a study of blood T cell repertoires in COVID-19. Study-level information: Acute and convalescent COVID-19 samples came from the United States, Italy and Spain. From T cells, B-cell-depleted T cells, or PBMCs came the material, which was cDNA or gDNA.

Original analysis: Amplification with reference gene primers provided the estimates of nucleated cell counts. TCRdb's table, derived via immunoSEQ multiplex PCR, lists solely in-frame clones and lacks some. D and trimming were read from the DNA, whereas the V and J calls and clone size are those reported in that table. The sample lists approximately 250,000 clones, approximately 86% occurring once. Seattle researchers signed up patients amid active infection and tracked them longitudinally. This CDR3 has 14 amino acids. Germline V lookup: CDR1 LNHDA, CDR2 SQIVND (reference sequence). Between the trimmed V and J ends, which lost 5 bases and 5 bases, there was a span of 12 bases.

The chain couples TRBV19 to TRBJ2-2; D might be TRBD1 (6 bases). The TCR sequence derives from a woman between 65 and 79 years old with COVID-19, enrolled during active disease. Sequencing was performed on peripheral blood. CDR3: CASSFNTGTGELFF. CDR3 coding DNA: TGTGCCAGTAGTTTCAACACAGGGACCGGGGAGCTGTTTTTT.